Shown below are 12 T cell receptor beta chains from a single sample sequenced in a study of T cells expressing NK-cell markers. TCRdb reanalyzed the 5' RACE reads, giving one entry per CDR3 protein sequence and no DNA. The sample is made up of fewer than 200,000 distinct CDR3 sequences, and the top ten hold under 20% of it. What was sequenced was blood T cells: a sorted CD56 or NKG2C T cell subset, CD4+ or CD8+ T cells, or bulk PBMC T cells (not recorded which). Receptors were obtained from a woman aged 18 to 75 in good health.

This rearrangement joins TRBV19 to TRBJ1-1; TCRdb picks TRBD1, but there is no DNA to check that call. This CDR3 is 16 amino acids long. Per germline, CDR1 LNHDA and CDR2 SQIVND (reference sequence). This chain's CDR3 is CASSIFGRGANTEAFF.

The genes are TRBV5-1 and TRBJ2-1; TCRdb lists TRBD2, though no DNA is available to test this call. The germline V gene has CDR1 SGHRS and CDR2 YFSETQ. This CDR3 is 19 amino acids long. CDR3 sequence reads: CASSSSNASGASSYNDQFF.

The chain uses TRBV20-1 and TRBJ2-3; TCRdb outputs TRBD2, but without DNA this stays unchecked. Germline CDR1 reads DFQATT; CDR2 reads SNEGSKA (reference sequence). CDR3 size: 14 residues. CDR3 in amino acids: CSARLAGVTDTQYF.

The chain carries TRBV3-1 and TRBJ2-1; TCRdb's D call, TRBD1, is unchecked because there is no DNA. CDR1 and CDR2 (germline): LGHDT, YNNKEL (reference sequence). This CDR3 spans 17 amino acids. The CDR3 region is CASSQFPGTTAYNEQFF.

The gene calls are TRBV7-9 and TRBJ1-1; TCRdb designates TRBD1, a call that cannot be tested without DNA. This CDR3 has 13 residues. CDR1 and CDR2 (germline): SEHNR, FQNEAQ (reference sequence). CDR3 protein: CASSSGWSTEAFF.

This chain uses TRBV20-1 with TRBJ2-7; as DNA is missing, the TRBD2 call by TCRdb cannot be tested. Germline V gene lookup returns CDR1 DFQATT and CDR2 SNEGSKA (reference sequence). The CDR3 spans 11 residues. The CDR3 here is CSVGKRLQQYF.

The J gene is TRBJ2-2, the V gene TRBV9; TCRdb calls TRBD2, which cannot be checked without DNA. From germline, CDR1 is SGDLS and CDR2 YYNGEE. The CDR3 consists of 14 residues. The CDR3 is CASSNSSSPGELFF.

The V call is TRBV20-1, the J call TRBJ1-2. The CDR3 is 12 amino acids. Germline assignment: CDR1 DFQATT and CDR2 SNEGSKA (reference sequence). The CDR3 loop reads CTPRQDNYGYTF.

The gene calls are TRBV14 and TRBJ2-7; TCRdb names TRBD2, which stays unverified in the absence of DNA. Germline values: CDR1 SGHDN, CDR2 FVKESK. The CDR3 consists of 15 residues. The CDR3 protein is CASSQVGASFYEQYF.

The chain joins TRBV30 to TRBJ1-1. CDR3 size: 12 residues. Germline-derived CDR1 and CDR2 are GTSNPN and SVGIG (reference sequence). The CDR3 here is CAWRQSNTEAFF. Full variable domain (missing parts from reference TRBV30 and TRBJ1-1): SQTIHQWPATLVQPVGSPLSLECTVEGTSNPNLYWYRQAAGRGLQLLFYSVGIGQISSEVPQNLSASRPQDRQFILSSKKLLLSDSGFYLCAWRQSNTEAFFGQGTRLTVV.

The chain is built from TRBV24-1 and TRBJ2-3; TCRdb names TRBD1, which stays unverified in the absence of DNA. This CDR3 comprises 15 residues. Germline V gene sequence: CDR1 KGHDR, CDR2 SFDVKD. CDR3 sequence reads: CATSKSGPKGDTQYF.

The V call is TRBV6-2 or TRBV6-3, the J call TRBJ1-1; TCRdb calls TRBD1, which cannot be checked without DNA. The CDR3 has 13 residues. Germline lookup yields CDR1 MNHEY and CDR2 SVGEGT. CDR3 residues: CASSYPWDGEAFF.